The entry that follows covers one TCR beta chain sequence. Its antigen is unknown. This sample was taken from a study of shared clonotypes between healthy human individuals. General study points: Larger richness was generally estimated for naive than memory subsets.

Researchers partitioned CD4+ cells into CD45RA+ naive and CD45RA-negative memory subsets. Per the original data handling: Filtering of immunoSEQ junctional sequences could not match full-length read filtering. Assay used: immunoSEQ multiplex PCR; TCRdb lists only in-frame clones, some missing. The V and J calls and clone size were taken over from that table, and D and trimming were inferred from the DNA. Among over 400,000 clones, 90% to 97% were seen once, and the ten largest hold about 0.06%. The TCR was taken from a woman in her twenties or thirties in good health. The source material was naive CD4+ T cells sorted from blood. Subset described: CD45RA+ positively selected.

In nucleotides, the CDR3 is TGCAGCGTCGCGCCGGGGGCTGAAGCTTTCTTT. This gives the protein CSVAPGAEAFF. The V gene is TRBV29-1, the J gene TRBJ1-1, with D perhaps TRBD1 (5 bases). The CDR3 runs to 11 residues. V was cut by 6 bases and J by 6 bases, with 11 bases left in between. CDR1 is SQVTM and CDR2 is ANQGSEA in the germline V gene.